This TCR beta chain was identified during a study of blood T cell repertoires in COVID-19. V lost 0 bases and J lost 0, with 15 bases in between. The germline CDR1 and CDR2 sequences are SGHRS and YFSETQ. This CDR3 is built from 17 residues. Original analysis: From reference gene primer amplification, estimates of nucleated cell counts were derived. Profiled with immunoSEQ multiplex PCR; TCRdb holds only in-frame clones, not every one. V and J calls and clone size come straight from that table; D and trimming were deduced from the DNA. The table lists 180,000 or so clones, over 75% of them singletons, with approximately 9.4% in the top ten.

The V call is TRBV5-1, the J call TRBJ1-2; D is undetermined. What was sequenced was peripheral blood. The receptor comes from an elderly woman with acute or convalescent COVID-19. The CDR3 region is CASSLDTGGLANYGYTF. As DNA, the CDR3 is TGCGCCAGCAGCTTGGATACTGGAGGGCTAGCTAACTATGGCTACACCTTC.